This is a list of T cell receptor beta chains from one sample in a study of CD8 T cells in ankylosing spondylitis. TCRdb redid the calling of the 5' RACE reads with MiXCR, one entry per CDR3 protein. The sample yields about 540,000 distinct CDR3 sequences, about 13% seen once. Sequencing used blood, either unsorted or a sorted T cell fraction (not recorded which). These receptors originate from a male donor with ankylosing spondylitis. Both conserved end residues are part of each CDR3. The D gene is left open where the match is weak. The listing skips clone size in some rows; elsewhere it reads once, few, many or a size class.

D	J	size	V	CDR3	DNA
TRBD1	TRBJ2-5	few	TRBV7-9	CASSSNRDRSRETQYF	TGTGCCAGCAGCTCTAACCGGGACAGGTCGAGGGAGACCCAGTACTTC
TRBD2	TRBJ2-1	.	TRBV20-1	CSARTSGSSYNEQFF	TGCAGTGCTAGGACTAGCGGGAGCTCCTACAATGAGCAGTTCTTC
TRBD1	TRBJ1-1	.	TRBV29-1	CSVEDRGRVTEAFF	TGCAGCGTTGAGGACAGGGGGCGCGTAACTGAAGCTTTCTTT
.	TRBJ1-3	.	TRBV18	CASSPIPDSGNTIYF	TGTGCCAGCTCACCCATTCCAGACTCTGGAAACACCATATATTTT
.	TRBJ1-2	many	TRBV12-3/TRBV12-4	CASSPAGSNYGYTF	TGTGCCAGCAGCCCCGCCGGATCTAACTATGGCTACACCTTC
.	TRBJ1-3	few	TRBV2	CASTSGRTSGNTIYF	TGTGCCAGCACGAGCGGCAGGACCTCTGGAAACACCATATATTTT
.	TRBJ1-1	.	TRBV27	CASSLVGKPKSEAFF	TGTGCCAGCAGTTTAGTGGGCAAACCGAAGTCTGAAGCTTTCTTT
.	TRBJ2-5	few	TRBV27	CASSFRDGKHQETQYF	TGTGCCAGCAGTTTTCGTGACGGGAAGCACCAAGAGACCCAGTACTTC
TRBD2	TRBJ2-2	few	TRBV25-1	CASSEASGREFSGELFF	TGTGCCAGCAGTGAAGCCTCAGGGCGGGAGTTCTCCGGGGAGCTGTTTTTT
.	TRBJ1-5	many	TRBV3-1	CASSHRSNQPQHF	TGTGCCAGCAGCCATCGTAGCAATCAGCCCCAGCATTTT
TRBD2	TRBJ2-1	.	TRBV3-1	CASIRSAGGSSYNEQFF	TGTGCCAGCATCCGCTCAGCGGGAGGGAGCTCCTACAATGAGCAGTTCTTC
.	TRBJ2-7	.	TRBV7-9	CASSLGGAAYEQYF	TGTGCCAGCAGCTTAGGAGGGGCTGCCTACGAGCAGTACTTC
.	TRBJ2-2	few	TRBV4-2	CASSPGPRSGELFF	TGTGCCAGCAGCCCGGGCCCCCGATCCGGGGAGCTGTTTTTT
.	TRBJ1-3	few	TRBV20-1	CSARNSGNTIYF	TGCAGTGCTAGAAACTCTGGAAACACCATATATTTT
.	TRBJ1-2	.	TRBV29-1	CSVEPAGAGGYTF	TGCAGCGTTGAACCCGCGGGGGCGGGTGGCTACACCTTC
TRBD1	TRBJ1-4	few	TRBV29-1	CSVQGQALEKLFF	TGCAGCGTTCAGGGACAGGCCTTAGAAAAACTGTTTTTT
.	TRBJ1-5	.	TRBV19	CASSIADIMLRQPQHF	TGTGCCAGTAGTATAGCGGACATAATGTTGAGGCAGCCCCAGCATTTT
.	TRBJ1-1	.	TRBV5-1	CASSLTGPGDTEAFF	TGCGCCAGCAGCTTGACAGGGCCAGGGGACACTGAAGCTTTCTTT
.	TRBJ2-1	few	TRBV5-1	CASSLEDSRSEQFF	TGCGCCAGCAGCTTGGAGGACTCTAGGAGCGAGCAGTTCTTC
.	TRBJ1-2	.	TRBV5-1	CASSPGTEQGYTF	TGCGCCAGCAGCCCAGGGACCGAACAGGGCTACACCTTC
.	TRBJ2-4	many	TRBV12-3/TRBV12-4	CASSPRLGRNIQYF	TGTGCCAGCAGTCCCAGACTTGGCCGGAACATTCAGTACTTC
.	TRBJ1-1	.	TRBV9	CASSVGAPNTEAFF	TGTGCCAGCAGCGTAGGGGCGCCGAACACTGAAGCTTTCTTT
.	TRBJ1-2	few	TRBV7-9	CASSLALQNYGYTF	TGTGCCAGCAGCTTAGCGCTCCAGAACTATGGCTACACCTTC
.	TRBJ1-2	.	TRBV29-1	CSVEGFYGYTF	TGCAGCGTTGAGGGATTCTATGGCTACACCTTC
.	TRBJ1-1	many	TRBV3-1	CASSQDTEAFF	TGTGCCAGCAGCCAGGACACTGAAGCTTTCTTT
.	TRBJ1-2	few	TRBV30	CAWSHRNYGYTF	TGTGCCTGGTCCCACAGAAACTATGGCTACACCTTC
.	TRBJ1-2	few	TRBV7-2	CASSTGGGNYGYTF	TGTGCCAGCAGCACTGGCGGGGGGAACTATGGCTACACCTTC
.	TRBJ1-1	.	TRBV6-1	CASTPRGTEAFF	TGTGCCAGCACTCCTCGGGGGACTGAAGCTTTCTTT
.	TRBJ1-1	few	TRBV15	CATSRDRMAGAQNTEAFF	TGTGCCACCAGCAGAGATCGGATGGCAGGGGCCCAGAACACTGAAGCTTTCTTT
.	TRBJ2-5	many	TRBV14	CASSQLETQYF	TGTGCCAGCAGCCAGCTGGAGACCCAGTACTTC
.	TRBJ1-6	many	TRBV2	CASSERMENSPLHF	TGTGCCAGCAGTGAGCGGATGGAAAATTCACCCCTCCACTTT
.	TRBJ1-2	few	TRBV10-1	CASGMFNYGYTF	TGCGCCAGCGGCATGTTTAACTATGGCTACACCTTC
.	TRBJ2-7	.	TRBV7-8	CASSLSPDEQYF	TGTGCCAGCAGCTTAAGCCCTGACGAGCAGTACTTC
.	TRBJ2-7	.	TRBV20-1	CSVLGRLAESNEQYF	TGCAGTGTACTTGGGAGGTTAGCGGAAAGTAACGAGCAGTACTTC
TRBD1	TRBJ2-3	few	TRBV20-1	CSVRGLTGSGDTQYF	TGCAGTGTCCGAGGATTGACAGGGTCCGGAGATACGCAGTATTTT
.	TRBJ1-6	many	TRBV2	CASSEVHSYGAGSPLHF	TGTGCCAGCAGTGAAGTTCACAGTTACGGCGCCGGGTCACCCCTCCACTTT
.	TRBJ1-2	.	TRBV12-3/TRBV12-4	CASSFGRDGYTF	TGTGCCAGCAGTTTCGGACGGGATGGCTACACCTTC